These 3 T cell receptor beta chains share one sample of origin, sequenced in a study of T cells after yellow fever vaccination. From the 5' RACE reads, TCRdb called clonotypes with MiXCR, one entry per CDR3 protein. The sample consists of some 300,000 distinct CDR3 sequences, around 8.6% of them appearing once. The sample was CD4+ T cells sorted from PBMCs, taken 5 days after the yellow fever booster vaccination. Every receptor here comes from a man aged 18-30 years who received the YFV17D yellow fever vaccine.

This clonotype was observed many times. The genes are TRBV6-2 or TRBV6-3 and TRBJ2-7; D not resolved. The CDR3 contains 13 residues. Per germline, CDR1 MNHEY and CDR2 SVGEGT. The V end was cut by 4 bases, the J end by 1 base, with 8 bases between. The CDR3 reads CASSSPYSYEQYV. In DNA, the CDR3 is TGTGCCAGCAGTTCACCGTATTCCTACGAGCAGTACGTC.

The rearrangement uses TRBV5-1 and TRBJ2-4, with TRBD2 identical over 7 bases. CDR1 is SGHRS and CDR2 is YFSETQ in the germline V gene. The CDR3 has 16 residues. V gave up 6 bases and J gave up 0 bases; unmatched junction bases: 9. In DNA form, the CDR3 reads TGCGCCAGCACCCCAGCGGGGTTACTAGCCAAAAACATTCAGTACTTC. Protein sequence: CASTPAGLLAKNIQYF.

The rearrangement uses TRBV28 and TRBJ1-2, with 8 bases fitting TRBD1. Germline V gives CDR1 MDHEN, CDR2 SYDVKM. The ends lost 4 bases at V and 3 bases at J; junction bases unmatched: 16. The CDR3 runs 18 residues. The CDR3 spells CASSSTGGGGVRHYGYTF. The DNA of the CDR3 is TGTGCCAGCAGTTCTACAGGGGGTGGAGGGGTACGTCACTATGGCTACACCTTC.